One and the same sample provided the 14 T cell receptor beta chains below, sequenced in a study of T cells in women clearing cervical HPV infection (dated by TCRdb to the late 2010s). Receptors were amplified or captured by the immunoSEQ multiplex PCR assay. Drawn from immuneACCESS, this table holds only the in-frame rearrangements with V and J called that TCRdb kept. Clones are partly lost; checked studies trace under half to an unresolved V gene and leave the rest unexplained. The sample's table covers about 37,000 clones. The ten biggest clones cover roughly 1.4% of the sample. Sequenced sample: blood buffy coat. The receptors were gathered from a woman between 18 and 70 years old with a cervical HPV16 infection that either progressed to CIN3+ or cleared (not recorded which).

In the case of this clone: The read ends 3 residues early relative to the CDR3; the germline J gene fills the gap. This chain connects TRBV18 to TRBJ2-3; a weak D match, TRBD1 (5 bases). Germline CDR1 and CDR2: KGHSH and LQKENI. The CDR3 consists of 13 residues. CDR3 DNA, as far as it was read: TGTGCCAGCTCACCACGACAGCAAGAGACG. Protein product: CASSPRQQET. The entire CDR3 sequence reads CASSPRQQETQYF.

This chain's CDR3 is CASSLGVGTGIEQYF. Incomplete CDR3 DNA: TGTGCCAGCAGCTTAGGGGTAGGGACAGGGATCGAG. The chain has TRBV7-9 and TRBJ2-7, with TRBD1 matching over 9 bases. Coverage ceases 3 residues before the CDR3 finishes, and the germline J gene fills in the end. Germline CDR1 and CDR2: SEHNR and FQNEAQ (reference sequence). The CDR3 sequence is 15 residues long. Unmatched junction bases numbered 7, after V lost 1 base and J lost 6 bases.

Points on this clone: Coverage ceases 3 residues before the CDR3 finishes, and the germline J gene fills in the end. The V and J genes are TRBV19 and TRBJ1-4, with TRBD1 matching over 8 bases. Germline-derived CDR1 and CDR2 are LNHDA and SQIVND (reference sequence). The CDR3 is 17 amino acids. The covered CDR3 bases are TGTGCCAGTAGTTATTCTCGCGGACAGGGCCGAAATTCACCA. It codes for CASSYSRGQGRNSP. In full, the CDR3 reads CASSYSRGQGRNSPLFF. The variable domain in full, completed from reference TRBV19 and TRBJ1-4, reads DGGITQSPKYLFRKEGQNVTLSCEQNLNHDAMYWYRQDPGQGLRLIYYSQIVNDFQKGDIAEGYSVSREKKESFPLTVTSAQKNPTAFYLCASSYSRGQGRNSPLFFGSGTQLSVL.

Of note for this clone: The read is 3 residues too short to cover the CDR3 end, so that end is filled in from the germline J gene. The chain carries TRBV6-2 or TRBV6-3 and TRBJ1-5, with D perhaps matching TRBD1 (5 bases). V lost 4 bases and J lost 0, with 7 bases in between. Germline CDR1 and CDR2: MNHEY and SVGEGT. The CDR3 is 14 residues long. CDR3 amino acids: CASSSTGSNQPQHF. CDR3 DNA, as far as it was read: TGTGCCAGCAGTTCTACAGGTAGCAATCAGCCC.

Worth noting for this clone: With the read ending 3 residues before the CDR3 end, the germline J gene is used to fill in that end. The chain carries TRBV19 and TRBJ2-2; TRBD1 matches 7 bases. The CDR3 loop spans 17 amino acids. V lost 5 bases, J lost 5 bases, and 14 bases stayed unmatched. CDR1 is LNHDA and CDR2 is SQIVND in the germline V gene (reference sequence). CDR3 sequence reads: CASSFWSGTVFTGELFF. The CDR3 bases that were read are TGTGCCAGTAGTTTCTGGTCCGGGACAGTTTTTACCGGGGAG.

Comments on this clone: The read ends 3 residues shy of where the CDR3 ends; the end is completed using the germline J gene. The V call is TRBV2, the J call TRBJ2-5; 7 nucleotides align to TRBD2. The germline V gene has CDR1 SNHLY and CDR2 FYNNEI. Trimming at V came to 4 bases and at J to 7 bases, leaving 6 bases not matched to a gene. This CDR3 region has 13 residues. The sequenced CDR3 bases are TGTGCCAGCAGTGTCCAGCGGGAAAGGACC. Its protein is CASSVQRERT. In full, the CDR3 reads CASSVQRERTQYF.

On this clone itself: Read data end 3 residues before the CDR3 end; the end is taken from the germline J gene. The chain carries TRBV5-1 and TRBJ2-3; possible D gene TRBD1, 6 bases. V lost 4 bases to trimming and J lost 2 bases, with 11 bases between them. The CDR3 sequence is 14 residues long. CDR1 is SGHRS and CDR2 is YFSETQ in the germline V gene. The CDR3 bases that were read are TGCGCCAGCAGCCTGGGACAATTCACAGATACG. Translated: CASSLGQFTDT. The full CDR3 reads CASSLGQFTDTQYF.

About this clone itself: The missing CDR3 end, 3 residues past where the read stops, is filled in from the germline J gene. V and J are TRBV11-2 and TRBJ1-4, with 7 nucleotides matching TRBD1. Trimming at V came to 6 bases and at J to 6 bases, leaving 4 bases not matched to a gene. This CDR3 spans 13 amino acids. Germline-derived CDR1 and CDR2 are SGHAT and FQNNGV. The CDR3 bases that were read are TGTGCCAGCAGTCCAACAGGGGATGAAAAA. Translated, it gives CASSPTGDEK. The full CDR3 sequence reads CASSPTGDEKLFF.

For this clone: The read terminates 3 residues ahead of where the CDR3 ends, so the germline J gene completes it. The chain employs TRBV10-1 and TRBJ2-7, with 7 bases that match TRBD1. V gave up 6 bases and J gave up 5 bases; unmatched junction bases: 13. This CDR3 is built from 15 residues. The germline CDR1 and CDR2 sequences are WNHNN and SYGVQD (reference sequence). This chain's CDR3 is CASSGTGTALHEQYF. CDR3 DNA (partial): TGCGCCAGCAGCGGGACCGGGACAGCCCTCCACGAG.

Of note for this clone: The CDR3 is cut off 3 residues early in the read; its end comes from the germline J gene. The genes are TRBV18 and TRBJ1-1; D not certain. Germline CDR1 and CDR2: KGHSH and LQKENI. This CDR3 has 13 residues. V was clipped by 5 bases and J by 1 base, with 8 bases between them. Partial CDR3 DNA: TGTGCCAGCTCAGAGACACAGAACACTGAA. It specifies CASSETQNTE. The full CDR3 protein reads CASSETQNTEAFF.

This CDR3 is CSARELAGAYEQYF. CDR3 bases read: TGCAGTGCTAGAGAACTAGCGGGGGCCTACGAG. The chain has TRBV20-1 and TRBJ2-7, with 11 bases matching TRBD2. Coverage ceases 3 residues before the CDR3 finishes, and the germline J gene fills in the end. The CDR3 has 14 residues. Germline CDR1 and CDR2: DFQATT and SNEGSKA (reference sequence). Trimming removed 0 bases from V and 2 bases from J; junction bases left unmatched: 0.

On this clone itself: The CDR3 is cut off 3 residues early in the read; its end comes from the germline J gene. The rearrangement uses TRBV7-9 and TRBJ2-3; 7 nucleotides align to TRBD1. The CDR3 runs to 13 residues. V lost 5 bases to trimming and J lost 6 bases; unmatched junction nucleotides: 5. The germline CDR1 and CDR2 sequences are SEHNR and FQNEAQ (reference sequence). The CDR3 protein is CASSPQGVDTQYF. The sequenced CDR3 bases are TGTGCCAGCAGCCCCCAGGGGGTGGATACG.

Comments on this clone: Coverage ceases 3 residues before the CDR3 finishes, and the germline J gene fills in the end. The chain is built from TRBV29-1 and TRBJ2-3; 10 positions agree with TRBD2. Looked up from germline, CDR1 is SQVTM and CDR2 is ANQGSEA. Unmatched junction bases numbered 6, after V lost 7 bases and J lost 2 bases. The CDR3 totals 14 residues. Incomplete CDR3 DNA: TGCAGCGCTAACCTAGCGGGAGCCACAGATACG. Encoded protein: CSANLAGATDT. The full CDR3 protein reads CSANLAGATDTQYF.

The CDR3 reads CASSLGPGGQGSYEQYF. The sequenced CDR3 bases are TGCGCCAGCAGCTTGGGGCCTGGGGGACAGGGCTCCTACGAG. This rearrangement joins TRBV5-1 to TRBJ2-7; 9 bases line up with TRBD1. The read is 3 residues too short to cover the CDR3 end, so that end is filled in from the germline J gene. This CDR3 contains 17 residues. Germline V gene data show CDR1 as SGHRS and CDR2 as YFSETQ. Trimming took 0 bases from V and 0 from J; bases not matched to a gene: 7.